The present entry profiles one T cell receptor beta chain with its context. Its antigen is as yet unknown. CDR1 SGHAT and CDR2 FQNNGV come from the germline V gene. The CDR3 extends over 14 amino acids. The V gene end was trimmed by 5 bases and the J gene end by 2 bases; junction bases not matched to a gene: 3. This specimen comes from a study of T cell responses to AZD1222 COVID-19 vaccine. Study results and caveats: Clonal diversity was possibly underestimated, and the donors were mostly white British, with more females.

Only in-frame clones appear in the TCRdb table, and some are missing; sequencing was by immunoSEQ multiplex PCR. The sample records more than 90,000 clones, around 89% being singletons. The J gene is TRBJ2-3, the V gene TRBV11-2, with 8 bases lining up with TRBD1. The TCR sequence derives from an adult who received the AZD1222 COVID-19 vaccine. This specimen was peripheral blood, taken 28 days after the second AZD1222 dose. The CDR3 spells CASSPQGATDTQYF. CDR3 DNA sequence: TGTGCCAGCAGCCCGCAGGGGGCCACAGATACGCAGTATTTT.